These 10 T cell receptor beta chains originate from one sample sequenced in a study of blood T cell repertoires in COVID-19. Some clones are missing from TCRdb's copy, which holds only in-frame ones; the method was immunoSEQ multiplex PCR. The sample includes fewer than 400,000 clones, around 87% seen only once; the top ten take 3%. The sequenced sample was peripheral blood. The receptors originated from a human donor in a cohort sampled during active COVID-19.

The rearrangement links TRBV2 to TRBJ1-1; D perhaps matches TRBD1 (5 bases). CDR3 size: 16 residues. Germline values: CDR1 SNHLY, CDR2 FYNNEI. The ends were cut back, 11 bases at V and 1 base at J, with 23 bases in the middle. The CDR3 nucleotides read TGTGCCGGACGAACAGGTAGACGACGCCCGAACACTGAAGCTTTCTTT. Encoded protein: CAGRTGRRRPNTEAFF.

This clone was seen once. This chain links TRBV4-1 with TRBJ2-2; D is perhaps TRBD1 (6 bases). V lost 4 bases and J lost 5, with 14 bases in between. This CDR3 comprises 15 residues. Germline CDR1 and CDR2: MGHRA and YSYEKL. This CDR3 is CASSLQGLLTGELFF. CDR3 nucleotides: TGCGCCAGCAGCCTACAGGGTCTCTTGACCGGGGAGCTGTTTTTT.

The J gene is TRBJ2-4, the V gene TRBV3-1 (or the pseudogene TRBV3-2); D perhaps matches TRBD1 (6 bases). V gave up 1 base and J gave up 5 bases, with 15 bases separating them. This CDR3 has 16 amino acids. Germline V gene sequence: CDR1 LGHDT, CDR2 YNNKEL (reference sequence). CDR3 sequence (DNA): TGTGCCAGCAGCCAAGGGTTCAGGGGTTGGGAAAACATTCAGTACTTC. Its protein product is CASSQGFRGWENIQYF.

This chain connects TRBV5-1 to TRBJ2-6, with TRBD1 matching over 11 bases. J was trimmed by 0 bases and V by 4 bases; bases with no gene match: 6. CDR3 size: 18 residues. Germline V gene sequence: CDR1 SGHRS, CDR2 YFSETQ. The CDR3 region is CASSPPDRGLSGANVLTF. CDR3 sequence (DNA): TGCGCCAGCAGCCCGCCGGACAGGGGGCTCTCTGGGGCCAACGTCCTGACTTTC.

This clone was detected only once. CDR3 sequence: CSVYSSGNTIYF. The CDR3 DNA follows: TGCAGCGTTTACAGCTCTGGAAACACCATATATTTT. The chain combines TRBV29-1 with TRBJ1-3; D remains ambiguous. The CDR3 is 12 residues long. V dropped 5 bases and J dropped 0 bases, with 5 bases sitting between them. Germline V CDR1 and CDR2: SQVTM, ANQGSEA.

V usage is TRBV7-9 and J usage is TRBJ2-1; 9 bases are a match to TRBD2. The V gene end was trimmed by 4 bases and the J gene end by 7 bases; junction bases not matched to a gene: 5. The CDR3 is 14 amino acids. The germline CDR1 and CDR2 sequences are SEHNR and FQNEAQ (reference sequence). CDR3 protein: CASSSLSGGNEQFF. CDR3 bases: TGTGCCAGCAGCTCCCTTAGCGGGGGTAATGAGCAGTTCTTC. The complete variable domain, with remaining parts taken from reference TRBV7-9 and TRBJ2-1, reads DTGVSQNPRHKITKRGQNVTFRCDPISEHNRLYWYRQTLGQGPEFLTYFQNEAQLEKSRLLSDRFSAERPKGSFSTLEIQRTEQGDSAMYLCASSSLSGGNEQFFGPGTRLTVL.

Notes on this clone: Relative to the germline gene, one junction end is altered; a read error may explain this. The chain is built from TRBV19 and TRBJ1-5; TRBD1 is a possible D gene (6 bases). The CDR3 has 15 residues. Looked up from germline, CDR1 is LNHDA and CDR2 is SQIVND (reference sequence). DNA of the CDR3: TGTGCCAGTAGAATAGGGGCCAGGGGCGCTCAGCCCCAGCATTTT. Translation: CASRIGARGAQPQHF.

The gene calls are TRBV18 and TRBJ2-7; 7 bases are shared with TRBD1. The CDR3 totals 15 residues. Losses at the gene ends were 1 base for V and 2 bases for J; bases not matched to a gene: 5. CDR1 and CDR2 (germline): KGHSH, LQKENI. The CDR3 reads CASSPRVQGTYEQYF. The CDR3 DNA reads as TGTGCCAGCTCACCACGAGTACAGGGGACCTACGAGCAGTACTTC.

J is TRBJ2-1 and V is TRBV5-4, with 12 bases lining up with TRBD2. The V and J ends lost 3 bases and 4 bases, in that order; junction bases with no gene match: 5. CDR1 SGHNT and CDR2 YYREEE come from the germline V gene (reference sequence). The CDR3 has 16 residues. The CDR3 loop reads CASSSGLAGNYNEQFF. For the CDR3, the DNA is TGTGCCAGCAGCTCCGGACTAGCGGGGAATTACAATGAGCAGTTCTTC.

CDR3 DNA: TGTGCCAGCAGCTTAGTTTCGACAGGGCGAGAGACCCAGTACTTC. Its protein is CASSLVSTGRETQYF. This chain uses TRBV11-1 with TRBJ2-5; 7 bases match TRBD1. Germline lookup yields CDR1 SGHAT and CDR2 FQDESV (reference sequence). The CDR3 sequence is 15 residues long. V was clipped by 1 base and J by 4 bases; unmatched bases: 6.